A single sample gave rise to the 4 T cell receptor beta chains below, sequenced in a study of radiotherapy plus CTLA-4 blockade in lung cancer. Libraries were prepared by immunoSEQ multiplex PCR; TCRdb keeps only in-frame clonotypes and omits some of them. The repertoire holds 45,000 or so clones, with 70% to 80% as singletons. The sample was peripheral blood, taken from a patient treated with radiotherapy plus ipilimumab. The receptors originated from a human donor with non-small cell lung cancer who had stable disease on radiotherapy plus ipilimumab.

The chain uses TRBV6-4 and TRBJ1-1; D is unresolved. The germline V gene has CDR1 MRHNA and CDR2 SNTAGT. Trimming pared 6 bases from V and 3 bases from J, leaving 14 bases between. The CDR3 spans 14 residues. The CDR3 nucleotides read TGTGCCAGCAGGAGGGATCGTTGGGACACTGAAGCTTTCTTT. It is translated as CASRRDRWDTEAFF.

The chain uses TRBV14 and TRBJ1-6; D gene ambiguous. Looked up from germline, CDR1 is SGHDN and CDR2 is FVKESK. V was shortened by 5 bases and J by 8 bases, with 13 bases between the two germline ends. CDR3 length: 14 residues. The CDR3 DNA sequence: TGTGCCAGCAGCTTAGCGACTTTGCATTCACCCCTCCACTTT. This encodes CASSLATLHSPLHF. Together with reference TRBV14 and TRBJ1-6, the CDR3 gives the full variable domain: EAGVTQFPSHSVIEKGQTVTLRCDPISGHDNLYWYRRVMGKEIKFLLHFVKESKQDESGMPNNRFLAERTGGTYSTLKVQPAELEDSGVYFCASSLATLHSPLHFGNGTRLTVT.

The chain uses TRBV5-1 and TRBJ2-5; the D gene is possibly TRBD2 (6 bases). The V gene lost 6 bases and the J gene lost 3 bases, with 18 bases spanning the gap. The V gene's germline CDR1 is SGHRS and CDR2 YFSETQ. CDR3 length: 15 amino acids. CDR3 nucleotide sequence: TGCGCCAGCACGTTGTCGGGGCGGGGAGAAGAGACCCAGTACTTC. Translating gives CASTLSGRGEETQYF.

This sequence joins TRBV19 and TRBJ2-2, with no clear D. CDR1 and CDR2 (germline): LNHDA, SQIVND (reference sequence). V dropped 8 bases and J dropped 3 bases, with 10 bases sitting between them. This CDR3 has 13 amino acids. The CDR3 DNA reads TGTGCCAGTTTGACTGGAGACACCGGGGAGCTGTTTTTT. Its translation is CASLTGDTGELFF.